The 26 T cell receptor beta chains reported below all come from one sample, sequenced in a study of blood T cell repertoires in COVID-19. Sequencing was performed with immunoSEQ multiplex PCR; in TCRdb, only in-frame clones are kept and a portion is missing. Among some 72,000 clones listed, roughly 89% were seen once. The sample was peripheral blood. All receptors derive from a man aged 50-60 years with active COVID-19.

The CDR3 region is CASSSPGQEITDTQYF. The CDR3 region has the DNA TGTGCCAGCAGCTCACCGGGACAGGAAATCACAGATACGCAGTATTTT. The J gene is TRBJ2-3, the V gene TRBV7-9, with 8 bases matching TRBD1. Per germline, CDR1 SEHNR and CDR2 FQNEAQ (reference sequence). This CDR3 spans 16 amino acids. The ends lost 4 bases at V and 2 bases at J; junction bases unmatched: 8.

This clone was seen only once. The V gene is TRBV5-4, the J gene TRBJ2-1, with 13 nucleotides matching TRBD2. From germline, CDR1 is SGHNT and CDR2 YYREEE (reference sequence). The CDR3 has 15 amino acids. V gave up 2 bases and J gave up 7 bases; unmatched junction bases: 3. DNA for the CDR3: TGTGCCAGCAGCTTAACTAGCGGGAGGGAAAATGAGCAGTTCTTC. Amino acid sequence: CASSLTSGRENEQFF.

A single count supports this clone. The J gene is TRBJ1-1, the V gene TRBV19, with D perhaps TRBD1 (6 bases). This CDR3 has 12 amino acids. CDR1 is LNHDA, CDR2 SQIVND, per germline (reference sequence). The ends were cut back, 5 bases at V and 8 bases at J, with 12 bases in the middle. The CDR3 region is CASSFRTGEAFF. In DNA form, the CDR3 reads TGTGCCAGTAGTTTTCGAACAGGGGAAGCTTTCTTT. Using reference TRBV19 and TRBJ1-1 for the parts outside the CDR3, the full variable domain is DGGITQSPKYLFRKEGQNVTLSCEQNLNHDAMYWYRQDPGQGLRLIYYSQIVNDFQKGDIAEGYSVSREKKESFPLTVTSAQKNPTAFYLCASSFRTGEAFFGQGTRLTVV.

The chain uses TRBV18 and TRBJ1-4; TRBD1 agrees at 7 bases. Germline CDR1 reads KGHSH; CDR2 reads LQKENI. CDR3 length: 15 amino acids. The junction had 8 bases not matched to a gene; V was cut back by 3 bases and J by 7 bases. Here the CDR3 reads CASSPPGQRFEKLFF. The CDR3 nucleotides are TGTGCCAGCTCACCGCCGGGACAGAGATTTGAAAAACTGTTTTTT.

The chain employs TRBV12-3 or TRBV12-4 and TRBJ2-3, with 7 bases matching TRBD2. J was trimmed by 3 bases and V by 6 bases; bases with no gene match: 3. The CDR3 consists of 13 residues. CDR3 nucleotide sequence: TGTGCCAGCAGGGGGGGGTCGACAGATACGCAGTATTTT. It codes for CASRGGSTDTQYF.

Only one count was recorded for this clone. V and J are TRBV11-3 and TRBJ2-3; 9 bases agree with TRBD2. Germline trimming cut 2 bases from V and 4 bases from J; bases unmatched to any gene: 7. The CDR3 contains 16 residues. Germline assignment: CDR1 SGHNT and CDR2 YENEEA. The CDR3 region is CASSLRGSGGSDTQYF. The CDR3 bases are TGTGCCAGCAGCTTAAGGGGCAGCGGGGGGTCAGATACGCAGTATTTT.

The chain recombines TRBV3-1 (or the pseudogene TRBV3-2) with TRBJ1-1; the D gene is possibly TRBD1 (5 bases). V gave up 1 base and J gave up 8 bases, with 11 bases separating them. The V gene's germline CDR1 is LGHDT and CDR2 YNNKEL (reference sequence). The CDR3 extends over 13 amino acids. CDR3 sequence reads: CASSQGGTTEAFF. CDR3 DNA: TGTGCCAGCAGCCAAGGGGGCACAACAGAAGCTTTCTTT.

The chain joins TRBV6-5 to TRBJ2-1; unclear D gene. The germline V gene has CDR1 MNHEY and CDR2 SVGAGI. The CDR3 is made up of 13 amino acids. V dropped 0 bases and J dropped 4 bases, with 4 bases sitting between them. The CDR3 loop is CASSYSEYNEQFF. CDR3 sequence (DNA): TGTGCCAGCAGTTACTCAGAGTACAATGAGCAGTTCTTC.

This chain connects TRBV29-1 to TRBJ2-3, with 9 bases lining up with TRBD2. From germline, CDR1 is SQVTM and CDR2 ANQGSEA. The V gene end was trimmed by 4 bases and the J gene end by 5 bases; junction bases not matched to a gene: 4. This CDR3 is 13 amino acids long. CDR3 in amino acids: CSVAAGGRDTQYF. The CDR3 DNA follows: TGCAGCGTTGCCGCGGGGGGGAGAGATACGCAGTATTTT.

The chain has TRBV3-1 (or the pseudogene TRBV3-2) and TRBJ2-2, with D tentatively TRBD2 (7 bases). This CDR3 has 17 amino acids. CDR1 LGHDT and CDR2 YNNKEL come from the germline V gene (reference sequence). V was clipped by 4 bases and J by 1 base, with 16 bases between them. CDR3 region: CASSLFSGGLNTGELFF. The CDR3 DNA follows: TGTGCCAGCAGCCTTTTCTCGGGGGGCCTGAACACCGGGGAGCTGTTTTTT.

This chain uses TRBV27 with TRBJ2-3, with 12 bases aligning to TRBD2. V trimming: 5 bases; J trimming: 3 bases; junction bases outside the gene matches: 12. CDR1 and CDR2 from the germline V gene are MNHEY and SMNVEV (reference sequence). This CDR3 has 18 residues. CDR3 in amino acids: CASSTPRGLAGFTDTQYF. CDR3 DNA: TGTGCCAGCAGTACCCCCCGCGGACTAGCGGGATTTACAGATACGCAGTATTTT.

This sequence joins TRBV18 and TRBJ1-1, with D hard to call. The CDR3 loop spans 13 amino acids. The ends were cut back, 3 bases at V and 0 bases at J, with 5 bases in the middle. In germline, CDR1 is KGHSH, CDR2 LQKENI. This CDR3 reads CASSPDMNTEAFF. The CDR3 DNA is TGTGCCAGCTCACCTGACATGAACACTGAAGCTTTCTTT. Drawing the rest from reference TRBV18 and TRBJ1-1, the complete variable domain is NAGVMQNPRHLVRRRGQEARLRCSPMKGHSHVYWYRQLPEEGLKFMVYLQKENIIDESGMPKERFSAEFPKEGPSILRIQQVVRGDSAAYFCASSPDMNTEAFFGQGTRLTVV.

The CDR3 sequence is CASSLGSGGANTGELFF. The CDR3 DNA is TGTGCCAGCAGCTTAGGTAGCGGGGGAGCGAACACCGGGGAGCTGTTTTTT. V gene TRBV7-2 combines with J gene TRBJ2-2; 9 bases are a match to TRBD2. V was clipped by 1 base and J by 0 bases; unmatched bases: 3. Germline V gives CDR1 SGHTA, CDR2 FQGNSA. The CDR3 loop spans 17 amino acids. The entire variable domain, with the rest obtained from reference TRBV7-2 and TRBJ2-2, is as follows: GAGVSQSPSNKVTEKGKDVELRCDPISGHTALYWYRQSLGQGLEFLIYFQGNSAPDKSGLPSDRFSAERTGGSVSTLTIQRTQQEDSAVYLCASSLGSGGANTGELFFGEGSRLTVL.

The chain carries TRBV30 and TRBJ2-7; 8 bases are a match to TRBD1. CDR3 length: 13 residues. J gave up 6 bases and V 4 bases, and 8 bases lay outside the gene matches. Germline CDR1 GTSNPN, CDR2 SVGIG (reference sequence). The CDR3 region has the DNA TGTGCCTGGAAAAGGACAGGGAGTGGCGAGCAGTACTTC. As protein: CAWKRTGSGEQYF. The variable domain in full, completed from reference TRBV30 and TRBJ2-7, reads SQTIHQWPATLVQPVGSPLSLECTVEGTSNPNLYWYRQAAGRGLQLLFYSVGIGQISSEVPQNLSASRPQDRQFILSSKKLLLSDSGFYLCAWKRTGSGEQYFGPGTRLTVT.

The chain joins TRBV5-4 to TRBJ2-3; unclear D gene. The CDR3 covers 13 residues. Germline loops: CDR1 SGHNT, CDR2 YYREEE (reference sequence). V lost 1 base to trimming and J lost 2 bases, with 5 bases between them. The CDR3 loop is CASSLIYTDTQYF. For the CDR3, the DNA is TGTGCCAGCAGCTTGATCTACACAGATACGCAGTATTTT.

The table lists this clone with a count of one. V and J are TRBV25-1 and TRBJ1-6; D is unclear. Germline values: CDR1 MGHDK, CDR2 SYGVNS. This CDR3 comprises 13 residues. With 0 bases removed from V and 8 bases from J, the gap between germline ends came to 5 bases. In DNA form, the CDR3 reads TGTGCCAGCAGTGAATATGTAGATTCACCCCTCCACTTT. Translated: CASSEYVDSPLHF. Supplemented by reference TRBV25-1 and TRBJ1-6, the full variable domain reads EADIYQTPRYLVIGTGKKITLECSQTMGHDKMYWYQQDPGMELHLIHYSYGVNSTEKGDLSSESTVSRIRTEHFPLTLESARPSHTSQYLCASSEYVDSPLHFGNGTRLTVT.

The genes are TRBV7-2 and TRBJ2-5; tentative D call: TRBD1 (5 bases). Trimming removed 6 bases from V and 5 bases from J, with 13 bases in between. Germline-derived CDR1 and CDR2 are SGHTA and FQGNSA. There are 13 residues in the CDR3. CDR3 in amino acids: CASSKGQRETQYF. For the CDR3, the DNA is TGTGCCAGCAGTAAGGGGCAAAGGGAGACCCAGTACTTC.

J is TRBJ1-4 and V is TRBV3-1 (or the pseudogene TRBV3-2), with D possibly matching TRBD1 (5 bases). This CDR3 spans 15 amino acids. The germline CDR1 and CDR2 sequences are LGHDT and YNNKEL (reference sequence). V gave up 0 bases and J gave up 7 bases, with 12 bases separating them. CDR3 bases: TGTGCCAGCAGCCAAGATCCCATGGGGGGTGAAAAACTGTTTTTT. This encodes CASSQDPMGGEKLFF.

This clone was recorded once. The CDR3: CASLVADRGNQPQHF. CDR3 nucleotides: TGTGCCAGCCTAGTTGCGGACAGGGGAAATCAGCCCCAGCATTTT. The chain has TRBV19 and TRBJ1-5; 9 bases fit TRBD1. Germline values: CDR1 LNHDA, CDR2 SQIVND (reference sequence). The CDR3 spans 15 residues. Losses at the gene ends were 9 bases for V and 4 bases for J; bases not matched to a gene: 10.

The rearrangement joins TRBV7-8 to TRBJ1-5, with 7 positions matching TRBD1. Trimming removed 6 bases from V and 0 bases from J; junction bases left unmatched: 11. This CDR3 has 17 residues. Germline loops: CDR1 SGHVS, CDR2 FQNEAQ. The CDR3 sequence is CASSSNLGTDSNQPQHF. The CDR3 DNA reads TGTGCCAGCAGTTCAAACCTTGGGACAGATAGCAATCAGCCCCAGCATTTT.

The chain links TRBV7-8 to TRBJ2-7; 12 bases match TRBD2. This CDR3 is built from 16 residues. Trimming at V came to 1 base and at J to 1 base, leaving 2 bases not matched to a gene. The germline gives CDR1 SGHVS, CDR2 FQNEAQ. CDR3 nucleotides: TGTGCCAGCAGCTTAGTCACTAGCGGGAGGTCCTACGAGCAGTACTTC. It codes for CASSLVTSGRSYEQYF.

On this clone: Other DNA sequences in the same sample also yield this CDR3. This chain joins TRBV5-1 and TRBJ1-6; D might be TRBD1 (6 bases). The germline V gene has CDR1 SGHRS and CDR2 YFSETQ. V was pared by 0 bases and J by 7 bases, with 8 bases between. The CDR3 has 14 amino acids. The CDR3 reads CASSLGRGNSPLHF. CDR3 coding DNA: TGCGCCAGCAGCTTGGGCAGGGGAAATTCACCCCTCCACTTT. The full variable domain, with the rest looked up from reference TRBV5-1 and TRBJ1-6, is KAGVTQTPRYLIKTRGQQVTLSCSPISGHRSVSWYQQTPGQGLQFLFEYFSETQRNKGNFPGRFSGRQFSNSRSEMNVSTLELGDSALYLCASSLGRGNSPLHFGNGTRLTVT.

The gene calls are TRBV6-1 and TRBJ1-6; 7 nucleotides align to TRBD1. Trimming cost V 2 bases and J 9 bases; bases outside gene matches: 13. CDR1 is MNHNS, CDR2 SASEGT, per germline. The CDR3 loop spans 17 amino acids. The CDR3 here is CASSEQPPGGLFSPLHF. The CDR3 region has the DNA TGTGCCAGCAGTGAACAACCACCAGGGGGACTTTTTTCACCCCTCCACTTT.

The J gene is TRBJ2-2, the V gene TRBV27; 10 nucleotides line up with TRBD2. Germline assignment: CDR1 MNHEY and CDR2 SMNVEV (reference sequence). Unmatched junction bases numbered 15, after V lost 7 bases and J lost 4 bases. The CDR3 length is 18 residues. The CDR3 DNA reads TGTGCCAGCACCTATCGCCCCGGACTAGCGGCTCTCACCGGGGAGCTGTTTTTT. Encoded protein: CASTYRPGLAALTGELFF.

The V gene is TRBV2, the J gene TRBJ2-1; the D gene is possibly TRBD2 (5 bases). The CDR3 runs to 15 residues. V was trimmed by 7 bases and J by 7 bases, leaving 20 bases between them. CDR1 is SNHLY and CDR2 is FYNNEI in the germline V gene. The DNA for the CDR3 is TGTGCCAGCATCAGAGGGTTGTCTAAAGCTAATGAGCAGTTCTTC. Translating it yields CASIRGLSKANEQFF.

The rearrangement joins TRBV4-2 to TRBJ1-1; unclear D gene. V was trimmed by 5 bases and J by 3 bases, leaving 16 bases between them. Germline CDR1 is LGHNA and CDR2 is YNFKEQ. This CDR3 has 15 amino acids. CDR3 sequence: CASSLPGRPDTEAFF. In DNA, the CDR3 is TGTGCCAGCAGCTTACCTGGGAGACCCGACACTGAAGCTTTCTTT.